The 6 T cell receptor beta chains below all came from one sample that was sequenced in a study of response to subunit inactivated influenza vaccine. TCRdb re-called the RT-PCR reads with MiXCR, one entry per CDR3 protein. The table shows about 480,000 distinct CDR3 sequences, with approximately 11% occurring only once. Sequences were derived from PBMCs from blood, sampled about 6 weeks after vaccination. All receptors come from a man aged 50 or older who received an inactivated influenza vaccine.

The genes are TRBV20-1 and TRBJ2-1; no firm D call. The CDR3 runs to 14 residues. Per the germline V gene, CDR1 is DFQATT and CDR2 is SNEGSKA (reference sequence). Trimming shortened V by 1 base and J by 0 bases, and 7 bases separated the two germline ends. In DNA, the CDR3 is TGCAGTGCTAGAGGAGGTTTCTCCTACAATGAGCAGTTCTTC. This codes for CSARGGFSYNEQFF.

This chain joins TRBV6-5 and TRBJ2-1, with 9 bases that match TRBD2. V was pared by 0 bases and J by 8 bases, with 11 bases of the junction left unmatched. Germline CDR1 reads MNHEY; CDR2 reads SVGAGI. CDR3 length equals 17 residues. CDR3 in DNA: TGTGCCAGCAGTTACTCGATGGTGCTAGCGGGGTGGGATGAGCAGTTCTTC. Amino acids: CASSYSMVLAGWDEQFF.

This clonotype was picked up a small number of times. This chain joins TRBV5-1 and TRBJ1-4, with D unclear. CDR1 and CDR2 (germline): SGHRS, YFSETQ. This CDR3 is 14 amino acids long. V lost 0 bases and J lost 8, with 11 bases in between. The CDR3 sequence is CASSLGMRMEKLFF. In nucleotides, the CDR3 is TGCGCCAGCAGCTTGGGAATGAGGATGGAAAAACTGTTTTTT.

Many counts were recorded for this clonotype. At one boundary the junction diverges from the germline segment, which might be a read error. The rearrangement links TRBV5-1 to TRBJ2-5; D may be TRBD1 or TRBD2 (5 bases each). The germline gives CDR1 SGHRS, CDR2 YFSETQ. The CDR3 length is 14 residues. CDR3 sequence reads: CASSSGTAQETQYF. The CDR3 DNA follows: TGTGCCAGCAGCTCCGGGACGGCTCAAGAGACCCAGTACTTC.

The gene calls are TRBV3-1 and TRBJ2-5; TRBD2 matches at 10 bases. The CDR3 is 16 residues long. Trimming removed 1 base from V and 5 bases from J; junction bases left unmatched: 7. Germline CDR1 LGHDT, CDR2 YNNKEL (reference sequence). The CDR3 region has the DNA TGTGCCAGCAGCCAAGCTCCTAGCGGGAGATTCGAGACCCAGTACTTC. Amino acid sequence: CASSQAPSGRFETQYF.

This clonotype has a count of ten or more. The chain combines TRBV7-9 with TRBJ2-7, with unresolved D. Germline V gene data show CDR1 as SEHNR and CDR2 as FQNEAQ (reference sequence). The CDR3 covers 13 residues. Trimming took 5 bases from V and 4 from J, leaving 12 bases between them. The CDR3 loop reads CASSAAPVYEQYF. For the CDR3, the DNA is TGTGCCAGCAGCGCAGCCCCAGTTTACGAGCAGTACTTC.